The T cell receptor (beta chain) described here comes from a study of cytomegalovirus exposure and HLA in healthy donors (dated by TCRdb to about 2017). As for the study more broadly: In an earlier analysis of 587 of the donors, under 300 Gb of sequence data and 117 million unique TCR beta sequences from about 179 million T cells were reported. In the later analysis, no new phenotypic data were used to find candidate immune exposures; instead, reliance was placed on TCR beta sequences and their occurrence across donors. To predict cytomegalovirus infection status, the study brought together high-throughput TCR immunosequencing, statistical association of individual TCRs with disease status, and machine learning. Roughly 300 gigabases of sequencing data and around 85 million unique TCR sequences made up an early release that covered around 640 HLA-typed donors. The study aimed to test whether cataloging public T cell receptors could reveal signatures of past pathogen exposure. In an earlier analysis of several hundred of the donors, high-throughput TCR beta sequencing was used to judge whether each TCR beta V gene segment behaved as functional or pseudogenic. To study patterns of TCR occurrence, a later analysis re-analyzed previously published TCR beta repertoires from 500 to 850 donors and added high-resolution HLA genotyping. Because of strong linkage in the cohort, a handful of DR-DQ haplotypes were treated as single units for association and clustering. All discovery cohort repertoires had been generated on a single sequencing platform. Donor age, sex, ethnicity and CMV serostatus were collected together with the repertoire data. Typing coverage differed by locus: A, B, C, DRB1 and DQB1 were typed in roughly 620-630 donors, DQA1 in approximately 520, DPA1 in 600 to 610, and DPB1 in approximately 450. HLA typing included class I and class II loci at four-digit resolution. Of the approximately 400 genotyped donors, over 65% fell in the genetic ancestry cluster associated with self-reported Caucasian donors. The study profiled the T cell repertoires of more than 500 subjects by immunosequencing and related them to cytomegalovirus serostatus. Among 398 genotyped donors of the cohort, an average of around 240,000 unique TCR beta nucleotide sequences were sequenced per donor, around a sixth of them non-productive. A later genetic analysis used genome-wide SNP genotypes for about 60% of the 666 donors, treating that subset as a discovery cohort. Along with the approximately 700-subject first cohort, a separate validation cohort of approximately 110 different subjects was used. Results and caveats for the whole study, not just this receptor: Several of the top co-occurrence clusters appeared to be linked to parvovirus B19, influenza, CMV and Epstein-Barr virus, according to a later analysis. The cohort was sequenced for TCR beta chains only, and without alpha or paired-chain data the features that could be detected were limited. Correlated functional status among segregating V segments might reflect linkage disequilibrium, but an unknown experimental factor could not be ruled out. An earlier analysis of around 540 of the donors showed that most TCR beta V segments appeared in productive rearrangements either about 87% or about 30% of the time, which broadly matched IMGT annotations. When HLA alleles, especially DR and DQ, strongly co-occurred, TCR associations were difficult to assign to individual alleles. The study listed 150 to 200 TCR beta chains as associated with cytomegalovirus. In vitro tests confirmed that a few of the cytomegalovirus-associated TCR beta chains recognize cytomegalovirus antigens. A later analysis associated 15,000 to 20,000 TCR beta sequences with specific HLA alleles at a false discovery rate of 0.05. While some public TCRs were present in many individuals, most TCR sequences turned up only very rarely across donors. In both the original and validation cohorts, the classifier was reported to diagnose cytomegalovirus status with high specificity and sensitivity. A later genetic analysis associated a missense DCLRE1C variant with V-gene and J-gene trimming of TCR beta chains, and an independent cohort replicated the association. Most CMV-associated TCR beta chains appeared to be HLA-restricted in a later analysis, and the HLA associations seemed to be driven largely by CMV exposure. Sequencing depth was assumed to be roughly uniform across donors in the presence/absence analyses, though that assumption may not hold. The only immune exposure information available for the cohort was CMV serostatus. Compared with equally common non-associated chains, HLA-associated TCR beta chains in a later analysis were more clonally expanded and had lower generation probabilities. HLA typing was unavailable for some donors at each locus, so association tests used only the typed subset. According to a later genetic analysis, donors in an Asian-associated ancestry cluster had fewer N-insertions in productive TCRs than the approximately 650-donor mean. According to a later analysis, TCR association rates differed among HLA loci, with DRB1 alleles showing the most associated TCRs and HLA-C alleles showing the fewest. A further reported finding was that TCR beta sequences accurately predicted the HLA-A and HLA-B alleles for most subjects in the first cohort. A group of highly shared sequence variants was considered likely to be a technical artifact of the sequencing pipeline. The authors suggested that the approach could potentially be generalized to other disease states and immunological phenotypes. Because counts were too low, seventeen rarely observed V segments, including chromosome 9 orphons, were left out of the earlier analysis of roughly 600 of the donors. Some IMGT-functional V segments, including TRBV6-2 and TRBV6-3, could not be told apart with the 87-base-pair reads, so those segments were excluded.

On this clone: The antigen it recognizes is unknown. Base qualities were left out, and no much larger clone turns up one base away.

The cohort consisted of 600 to 700 healthy bone marrow donors. At the time of sampling, every cohort member was nominally healthy, though immune exposures that went unrecorded were likely present. The donor tested CMV seronegative and was one of the 352 seronegative cohort members. A peripheral blood sample was provided by each donor, and peripheral blood mononuclear cells were used for TCR beta sequencing. The Qiagen DNeasy Blood Extraction Kit was used to extract genomic DNA from the blood cell samples. The library was made by the immunoSEQ multiplex PCR assay. For the multiplex PCR, a mixture combining 60 forward primers for TCR Vbeta segments and 13 reverse primers for TCR Jbeta segments was used. Amplification of the CDR3 region of rearranged TCR beta genes was performed with a multiplex PCR assay on genomic DNA. Amplified TCR beta libraries were sequenced as 87-base-pair reads on the Illumina HiSeq System. In the authors' own workflow: Across the 500 to 750 repertoires, a later analysis counted around 80 million unique TCR beta chains, approximately 10 million of which were shared by at least two donors. Raw reads were error-corrected and collapsed into unique sequences by a nearest-neighbor algorithm in which closely related sequences were merged to remove PCR and sequencing errors. Alignment of CDR3 sequences to IMGT reference sequences was used to assign V, D and J gene segments. For a sequence to be retained, at least a six-nucleotide match to both a V gene segment and a J gene segment was required. Rearrangements were called productive when the CDR3 lacked stop codons and stayed in frame with V and J; all others were non-productive. CDR3 was defined by IMGT convention, running from the second conserved V-encoded cysteine to the conserved J-encoded phenylalanine. Sequences without an unambiguous match to a single V gene segment were excluded from the earlier analysis of 450 to 650 of the donors. An earlier analysis of just under 600 of the donors called V segments functional above 56.7% productive rearrangements and segregating when the between-donor standard deviation exceeded 5%. A statistical classification framework was built to diagnose cytomegalovirus status from the catalog of TCR beta chain sequences. A later analysis assigned V and J genes by comparing TCR nucleotide sequences with IMGT/GENE-DB human TR gene sequences. In a later analysis, CDR3 sequences and most-parsimonious VDJ recombination scenarios were assigned using the TCRdist pipeline. In a later analysis, each TCR beta chain was defined by its CDR3 amino acid sequence together with its V-gene family, and reads lacking a unique V-gene family were excluded. A later analysis removed 500 to 650 highly shared, low-generation-probability nucleotide sequences to deal with suspected cross-contamination and a sequencing artifact. For each public chain, a later analysis derived a clonal expansion index from normalized ranks of inferred template counts within each repertoire. In a later analysis, generation probabilities were computed with a VDJ recombination model fitted to out-of-frame rearrangements, and the resulting probabilities were checked against IGoR. In a later analysis, TCR-TCR, TCR-HLA and TCR-CMV co-occurrence was scored with hypergeometric tests, and a repertoire-size bias correction was applied to TCR pairs. False discovery rates were estimated in a later analysis by permuting HLA or CMV assignments 20 times. In a later analysis, co-occurring TCRs were grouped using DBSCAN, with TCRdist sequence similarity added in when clustering inside HLA-allele-positive subsets. Repertoires with fewer than 30,000 or more than 120,000 public chains, plus five repertoires with anomalous nucleotide sharing, were excluded from co-occurrence clustering. Sourced from immuneACCESS, this table was stored by TCRdb with only in-frame sequences that have V and J called. A share of the clones is absent; for the studies checked, an unresolved V gene accounts for under half, and the remainder has no known explanation. V and J calls and clone size are those listed in that table; D and trimming were worked out from the DNA. The sample data list about 85,000 clones, and about three quarters of these were observed just once. The ten largest clones represent over 2% of the sample.

As encoded in the germline V gene, CDR1 is MDHEN while CDR2 is SYDVKM. The CDR3 spans 13 residues, from the cysteine through the phenylalanine. The read is trimmed to its CDR3 DNA, 39 bases read in frame from base 1. The V end loses 5 bases and the J end loses 0 bases, and a stretch of 7 bases separates them. The TCR was taken from a boy aged 5-17 years in good health and CMV-seronegative. Material: PBMCs. The V and J segments used are TRBV28 and TRBJ1-2; a confident D gene designation cannot be given. CDR3 protein: CASSISANYGYTF. The DNA reads TGTGCCAGCAGTATCAGTGCTAACTATGGCTACACCTTC.